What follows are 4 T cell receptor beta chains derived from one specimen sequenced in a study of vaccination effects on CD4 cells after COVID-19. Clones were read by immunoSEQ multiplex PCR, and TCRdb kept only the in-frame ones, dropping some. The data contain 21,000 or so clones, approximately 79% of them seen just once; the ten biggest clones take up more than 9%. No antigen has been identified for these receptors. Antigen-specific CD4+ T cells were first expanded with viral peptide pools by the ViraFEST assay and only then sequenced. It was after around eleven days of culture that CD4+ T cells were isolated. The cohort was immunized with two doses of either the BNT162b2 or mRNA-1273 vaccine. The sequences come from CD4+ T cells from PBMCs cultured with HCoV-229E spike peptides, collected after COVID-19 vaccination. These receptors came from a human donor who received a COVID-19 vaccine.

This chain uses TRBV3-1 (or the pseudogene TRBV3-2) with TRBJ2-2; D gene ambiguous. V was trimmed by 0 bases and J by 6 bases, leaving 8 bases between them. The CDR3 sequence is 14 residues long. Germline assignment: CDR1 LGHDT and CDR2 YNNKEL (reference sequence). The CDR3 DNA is TGTGCCAGCAGCCAAGATCCCCAGTCCGGGGAGCTGTTTTTT. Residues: CASSQDPQSGELFF.

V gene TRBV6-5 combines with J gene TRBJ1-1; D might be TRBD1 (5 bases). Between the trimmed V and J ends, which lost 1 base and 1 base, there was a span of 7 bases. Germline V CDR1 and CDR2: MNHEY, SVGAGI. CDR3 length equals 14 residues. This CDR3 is CASSYFQGNTEAFF. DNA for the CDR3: TGTGCCAGCAGTTACTTCCAGGGGAACACTGAAGCTTTCTTT.

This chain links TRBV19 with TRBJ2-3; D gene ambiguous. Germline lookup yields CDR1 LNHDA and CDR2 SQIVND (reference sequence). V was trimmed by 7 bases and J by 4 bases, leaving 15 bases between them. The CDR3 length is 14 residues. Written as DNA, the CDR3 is TGTGCCAGTATCCCCCTCAGGCCTTCAGATACGCAGTATTTT. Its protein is CASIPLRPSDTQYF.

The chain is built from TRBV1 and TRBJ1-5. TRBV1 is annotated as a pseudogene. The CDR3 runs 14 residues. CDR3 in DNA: TGCACCAGCAGCCAAGGAGTCTCCAATCAGCCCCAGCATTTT. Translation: CTSSQGVSNQPQHF.